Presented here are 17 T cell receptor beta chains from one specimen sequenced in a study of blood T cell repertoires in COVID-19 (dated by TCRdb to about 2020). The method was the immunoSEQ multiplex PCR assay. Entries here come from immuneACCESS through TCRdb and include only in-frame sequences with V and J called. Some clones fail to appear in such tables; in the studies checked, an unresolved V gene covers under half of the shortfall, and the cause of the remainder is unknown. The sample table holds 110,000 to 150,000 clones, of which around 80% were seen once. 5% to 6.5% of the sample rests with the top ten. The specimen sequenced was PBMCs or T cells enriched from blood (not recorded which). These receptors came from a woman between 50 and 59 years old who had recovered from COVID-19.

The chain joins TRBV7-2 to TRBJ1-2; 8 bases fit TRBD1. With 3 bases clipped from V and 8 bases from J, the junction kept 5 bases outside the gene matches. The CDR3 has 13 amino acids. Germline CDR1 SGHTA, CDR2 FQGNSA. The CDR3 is CASSLIQGDGYTF. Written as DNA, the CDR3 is TGTGCCAGCAGCTTGATACAGGGGGACGGCTACACCTTC.

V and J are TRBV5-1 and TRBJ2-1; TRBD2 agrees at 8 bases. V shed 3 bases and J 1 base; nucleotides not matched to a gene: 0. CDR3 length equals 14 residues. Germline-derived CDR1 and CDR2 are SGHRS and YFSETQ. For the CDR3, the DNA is TGCGCCAGCAGCTCGGGGGGGTCCTACAATGAGCAGTTCTTC. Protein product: CASSSGGSYNEQFF.

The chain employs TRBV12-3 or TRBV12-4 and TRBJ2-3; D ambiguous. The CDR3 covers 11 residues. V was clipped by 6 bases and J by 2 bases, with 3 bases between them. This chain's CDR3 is CASRYTDTQYF. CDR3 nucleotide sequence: TGTGCCAGCAGGTACACAGATACGCAGTATTTT.

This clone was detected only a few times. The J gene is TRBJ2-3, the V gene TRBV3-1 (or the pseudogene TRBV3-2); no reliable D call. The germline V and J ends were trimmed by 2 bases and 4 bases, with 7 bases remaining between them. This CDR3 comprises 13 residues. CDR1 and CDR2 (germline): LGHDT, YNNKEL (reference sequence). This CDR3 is CASSQQMADTQYF. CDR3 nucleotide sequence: TGTGCCAGCAGCCAACAGATGGCAGATACGCAGTATTTT.

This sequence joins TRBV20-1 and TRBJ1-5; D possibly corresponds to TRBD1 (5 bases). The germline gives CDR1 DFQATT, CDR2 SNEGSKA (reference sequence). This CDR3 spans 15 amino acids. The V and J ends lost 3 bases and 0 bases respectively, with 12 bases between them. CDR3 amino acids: CSASLTEHSNQPQHF. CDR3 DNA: TGCAGTGCTAGTTTGACAGAGCATAGCAATCAGCCCCAGCATTTT.

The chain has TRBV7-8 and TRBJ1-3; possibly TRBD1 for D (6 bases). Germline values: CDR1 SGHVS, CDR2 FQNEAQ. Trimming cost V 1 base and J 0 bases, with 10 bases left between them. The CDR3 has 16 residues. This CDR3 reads CASSLVAGVSGNTIYF. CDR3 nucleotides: TGTGCCAGCAGCTTAGTAGCAGGGGTCTCTGGAAACACCATATATTTT.

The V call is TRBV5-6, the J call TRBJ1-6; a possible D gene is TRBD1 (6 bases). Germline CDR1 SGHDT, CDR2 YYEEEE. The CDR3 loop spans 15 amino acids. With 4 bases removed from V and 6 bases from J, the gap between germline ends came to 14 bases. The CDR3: CASSSRGRGNSPLHF. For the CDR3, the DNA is TGTGCCAGCAGCAGCCGGGGCAGGGGTAATTCACCCCTCCACTTT. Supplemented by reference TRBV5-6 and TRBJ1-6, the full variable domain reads DAGVTQSPTHLIKTRGQQVTLRCSPKSGHDTVSWYQQALGQGPQFIFQYYEEEERQRGNFPDRFSGHQFPNYSSELNVNALLLGDSALYLCASSSRGRGNSPLHFGNGTRLTVT.

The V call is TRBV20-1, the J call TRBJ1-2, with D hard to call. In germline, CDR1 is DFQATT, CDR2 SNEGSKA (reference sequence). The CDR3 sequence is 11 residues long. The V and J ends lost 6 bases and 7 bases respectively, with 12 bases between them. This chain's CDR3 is CSAWTDTGYTF. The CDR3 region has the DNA TGCAGTGCGTGGACTGACACTGGCTACACCTTC.

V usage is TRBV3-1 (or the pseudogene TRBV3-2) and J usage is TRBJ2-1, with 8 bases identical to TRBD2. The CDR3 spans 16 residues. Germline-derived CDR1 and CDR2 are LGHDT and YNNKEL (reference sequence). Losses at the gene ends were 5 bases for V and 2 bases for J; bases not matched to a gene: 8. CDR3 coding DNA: TGTGCCAGCAGCGATGGACTAGCCTGGCCCTACAATGAGCAGTTCTTC. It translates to CASSDGLAWPYNEQFF.

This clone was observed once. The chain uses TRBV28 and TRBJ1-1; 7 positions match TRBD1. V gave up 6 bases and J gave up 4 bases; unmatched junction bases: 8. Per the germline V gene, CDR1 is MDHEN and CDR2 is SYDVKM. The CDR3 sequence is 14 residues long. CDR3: CASSTARDSTEAFF. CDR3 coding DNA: TGTGCCAGCAGCACTGCCCGGGACAGCACTGAAGCTTTCTTT.

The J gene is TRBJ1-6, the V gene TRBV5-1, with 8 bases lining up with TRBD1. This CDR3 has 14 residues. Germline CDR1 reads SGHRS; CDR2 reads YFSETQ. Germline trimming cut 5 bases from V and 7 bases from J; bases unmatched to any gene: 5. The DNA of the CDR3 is TGCGCCAGCAGTCGAGGACAGGGAAATTCACCCCTCCACTTT. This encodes CASSRGQGNSPLHF.

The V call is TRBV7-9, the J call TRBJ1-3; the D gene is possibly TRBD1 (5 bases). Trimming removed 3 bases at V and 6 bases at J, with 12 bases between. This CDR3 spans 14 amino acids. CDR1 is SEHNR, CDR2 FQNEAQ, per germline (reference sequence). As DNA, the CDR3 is TGTGCCAGCAGCTTCGGAGGGGTGAAAAACACCATATATTTT. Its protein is CASSFGGVKNTIYF.

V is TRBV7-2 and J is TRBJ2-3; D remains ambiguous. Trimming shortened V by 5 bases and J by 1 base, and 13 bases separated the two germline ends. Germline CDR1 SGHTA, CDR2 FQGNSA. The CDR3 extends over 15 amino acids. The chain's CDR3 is CASSLVVHRTDTQYF. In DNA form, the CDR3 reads TGTGCCAGCAGCCTCGTAGTCCATCGCACAGATACGCAGTATTTT.

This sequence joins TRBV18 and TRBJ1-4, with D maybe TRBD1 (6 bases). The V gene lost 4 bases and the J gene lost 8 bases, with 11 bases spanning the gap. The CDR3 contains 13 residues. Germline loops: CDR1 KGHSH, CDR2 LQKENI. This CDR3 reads CASSLGQGEKLFF. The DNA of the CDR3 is TGTGCCAGCTCACTTGGCCAGGGGGAAAAACTGTTTTTT.

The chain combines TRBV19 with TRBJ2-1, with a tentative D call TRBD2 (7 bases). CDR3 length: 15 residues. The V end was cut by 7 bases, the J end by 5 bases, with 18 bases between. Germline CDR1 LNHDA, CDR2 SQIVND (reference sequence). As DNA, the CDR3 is TGTGCCAGTATCCCCAATGGGGGGGCAAACAATGAGCAGTTCTTC. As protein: CASIPNGGANNEQFF.

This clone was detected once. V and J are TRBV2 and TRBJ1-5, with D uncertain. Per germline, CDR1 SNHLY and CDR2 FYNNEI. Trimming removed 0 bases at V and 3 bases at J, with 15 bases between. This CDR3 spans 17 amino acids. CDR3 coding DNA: TGTGCCAGCAGTGAAGCTGAGGGTTCCCTTTCCAATCAGCCCCAGCATTTT. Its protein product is CASSEAEGSLSNQPQHF.

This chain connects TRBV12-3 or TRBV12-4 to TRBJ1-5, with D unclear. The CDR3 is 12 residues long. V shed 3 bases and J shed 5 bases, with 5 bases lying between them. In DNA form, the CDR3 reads TGTGCCAGCAGTTTCGGGTATCAGCCCCAGCATTTT. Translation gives CASSFGYQPQHF.